A single sample gave rise to the 8 T cell receptor beta chains below, sequenced in a study of T cells in localized non-small cell lung cancer. The table came from immunoSEQ multiplex PCR; TCRdb's copy has only in-frame clones and leaves some out. The repertoire holds 28,000 or so clones, with about 91% as singletons. The sequences come from peripheral blood, collected before any cancer treatment. These receptors were taken from a female donor older than 55 with stage II squamous cell lung carcinoma.

This chain uses TRBV9 with TRBJ2-3; D perhaps matches TRBD1 (5 bases). With 2 bases removed from V and 2 bases from J, the gap between germline ends came to 9 bases. The CDR3 contains 14 residues. The V gene's germline CDR1 is SGDLS and CDR2 YYNGEE. This CDR3 is CASSVSGFTDTQYF. Here the CDR3 DNA reads TGTGCCAGCAGCGTTTCAGGGTTCACAGATACGCAGTATTTT.

The chain uses TRBV5-6 and TRBJ2-1; 8 positions match TRBD1. J gave up 2 bases and V 0 bases, and 1 base lay outside the gene matches. This CDR3 comprises 15 residues. From germline, CDR1 is SGHDT and CDR2 YYEEEE. This CDR3 is CASSLAQGAYNEQFF. CDR3 coding DNA: TGTGCCAGCAGCTTGGCACAGGGGGCCTACAATGAGCAGTTCTTC.

The rearrangement joins TRBV4-1 to TRBJ2-1; D unresolved. The germline CDR1 and CDR2 sequences are MGHRA and YSYEKL. There are 16 residues in the CDR3. With 0 bases removed from V and 7 bases from J, the gap between germline ends came to 16 bases. CDR3 loop: CASSQDRGLSGNEQFF. CDR3 sequence (DNA): TGCGCCAGCAGCCAAGATCGAGGCCTATCTGGGAATGAGCAGTTCTTC.

V gene TRBV7-3 combines with J gene TRBJ2-3; D tentatively reads TRBD1 or TRBD2 (7 bases each). The V end lost 2 bases, the J end lost 7 bases, and 13 bases lay between the germline ends. Germline V gives CDR1 SGHTA, CDR2 FQGTGA. This CDR3 comprises 14 residues. This CDR3 reads CASSLQGGLYTQYF. The CDR3 DNA reads as TGTGCCAGCAGCTTACAGGGGGGGCTGTATACGCAGTATTTT.

This clone appeared a single time. The V and J genes are TRBV11-2 and TRBJ1-3; D unclear. CDR3 length equals 13 residues. Germline V gene sequence: CDR1 SGHAT, CDR2 FQNNGV. Trimming removed 8 bases from V and 4 bases from J, with 12 bases in between. The CDR3 DNA follows: TGTGCCAGCGGAGGACGGAGAGGAAACACCATATATTTT. This gives the protein CASGGRRGNTIYF.

The CDR3 region is CASRTLSYNEQFF. The DNA of the CDR3 is TGTGCCAGCAGGACCTTGTCCTACAATGAGCAGTTCTTC. The chain combines TRBV6-5 with TRBJ2-1; D gene unclear. Per the germline V gene, CDR1 is MNHEY and CDR2 is SVGAGI. The V gene lost 6 bases and the J gene lost 1 base, with 7 bases spanning the gap. The CDR3 spans 13 residues.

Only one count was recorded for this clone. The chain is built from TRBV13 and TRBJ1-1; D is unresolved. The length of the CDR3 is 10 residues. The V end lost 1 base, the J end lost 10 bases, and 4 bases lay between the germline ends. From germline, CDR1 is PRHDT and CDR2 FYEKMQ (reference sequence). Here the CDR3 DNA reads TGTGCCAGCAGCTTAGTAGGAGCTTTCTTT. Its translation is CASSLVGAFF.

J is TRBJ1-4 and V is TRBV9, with a weak D call TRBD1 (5 bases). With 4 bases removed from V and 7 bases from J, the gap between germline ends came to 20 bases. The CDR3 runs to 16 residues. The germline CDR1 and CDR2 sequences are SGDLS and YYNGEE. CDR3 nucleotides: TGTGCCAGCAGCCCCACCGGAGGGGTTCGGGGTGAAAAACTGTTTTTT. As protein: CASSPTGGVRGEKLFF.